The present T cell receptor beta chain was sequenced within a study of blood T cell repertoires in COVID-19. Study details: The United States, Italy and Spain supplied acute and convalescent COVID-19 samples. T cells, B-cell-depleted T cells, or PBMCs provided the cDNA or gDNA that served as material.

This CDR3 contains 14 residues. Sequencing used immunoSEQ multiplex PCR; TCRdb keeps in-frame clones, though not all of them. The sample has over 150,000 clones, 89% seen once. Sequencing was carried out using peripheral blood. The gene calls are TRBV21-1 and TRBJ2-7; the table's D call of TRBD1 was not tested on the DNA. TRBV21-1 counts as a pseudogene. The origin of this receptor is a man aged 18 to 29 who had recovered from COVID-19. The CDR3 sequence: CASSKGGGIYEQYF. The CDR3 DNA reads as TGTGCCAGCAGCAAAGGGGGCGGAATCTACGAGCAGTACTTC.